These T cell receptor beta chains were read from a single sample in a study of T cell responses to AZD1222 COVID-19 vaccine. TCRdb keeps only in-frame clones here, not all; method: immunoSEQ multiplex PCR. The profile shows roughly 80,000 clones, roughly nine tenths of them singletons. The starting material was peripheral blood, obtained 28 days after the second AZD1222 dose. The receptor source for this set is an adult who received the AZD1222 COVID-19 vaccine. Both conserved end residues are part of each CDR3. The D gene is left open where the match is weak. The size field is filled for only some rows; it gives once, few, many or a size class.

j_call d_call clone_size v_call cdr3_nt cdr3_aa
TRBJ1-1 TRBD1 - TRBV10-3 TGTGCCATCAGGACAGGGACAGACGGCGAAGCTTTCTTT CAIRTGTDGEAFF
TRBJ1-4 TRBD1 - TRBV10-3 TGTGCCATCAGTCTTGACAGGGCGGAAAAACTGTTTTTT CAISLDRAEKLFF
TRBJ1-1 - - TRBV11-2 TGTGCCAGCAGCCAGAGGCCTAACACTGAAGCTTTCTTT CASSQRPNTEAFF
TRBJ2-1 TRBD2 few TRBV11-3 TGTGCCAGCAGCCCTCGGAGGGGCGGGAGGGCCGATGAGCAGTTCTTC CASSPRRGGRADEQFF
TRBJ1-1 - - TRBV2 TGTGCCAGCAGCACGGGGACTCGGACTGAAGCTTTCTTT CASSTGTRTEAFF
TRBJ1-2 - - TRBV2 TGTGCCAGCACCTCACAGGGCTTGGACTATGGCTACACCTTC CASTSQGLDYGYTF
TRBJ1-6 - - TRBV25-1 TGTGCCAGCAGTCCGCCGGGGACGACAAATTCACCCCTCCACTTT CASSPPGTTNSPLHF
TRBJ1-2 TRBD1 - TRBV2 TGTGCCAGAGCCACGGGGTATCGGGACAGCTATGGCTACACCTTC CARATGYRDSYGYTF
TRBJ1-4 TRBD1 - TRBV6-5 TGTGCCAGCAGTTACCCAACAGGGGCCTCATCTCTGTTTTTT CASSYPTGASSLFF
TRBJ1-3 - few TRBV29-1 TGCAGCGTTCTGATAAGTTTGGGAAACACCATATATTTT CSVLISLGNTIYF
TRBJ2-7 - - TRBV11-3 TGTGCCAGCAGCTTAGACCGGGGCCGCTCCTACGAGCAGTACTTC CASSLDRGRSYEQYF
TRBJ1-2 TRBD1 - TRBV5-1 TGCGCCAGCAGCTTGGGACAGGGGGTTAGTCCTGGCTACACCTTC CASSLGQGVSPGYTF
TRBJ2-7 TRBD1 - TRBV11-3 TGTGCCAGCAGCTCAATCCCGGGACAGGGGCTCGAGCAGTACTTC CASSSIPGQGLEQYF
TRBJ1-2 TRBD1 - TRBV19 TGTGCCAGTAAACGGACAGGGAATAGCTATGGCTACACCTTC CASKRTGNSYGYTF
TRBJ1-2 - - TRBV24-1 TGTGCCACCAGTGGTGGGGATGGCTACACCTTC CATSGGDGYTF
TRBJ1-1 TRBD1 once TRBV19 TGTGCCAGTAGTATCCAGACAGGGCTTATGAACACTGAAGCTTTCTTT CASSIQTGLMNTEAFF
TRBJ2-6 - - TRBV2 TGTGCCAGCAGTGGAGATGCCGGGGCCAACGTCCTGACTTTC CASSGDAGANVLTF
TRBJ1-3 - - TRBV11-2 TGTGCCAGCAGTTTCTTGGGATACGGAAACACCATATATTTT CASSFLGYGNTIYF
TRBJ1-1 - - TRBV7-8 TGTGCCAGCAGCTTAATAAGACAGAACACTGAAGCTTTCTTT CASSLIRQNTEAFF
TRBJ2-1 - - TRBV6-6 TGTGCCATCGGTTTGGGGGGGGCCGAAGGAAATGAGCAGTTCTTC CAIGLGGAEGNEQFF
TRBJ2-7 TRBD2 once TRBV5-4 TGTGCCAGCAGCTCCGGACTAGCCGGAGAGCAGTACTTC CASSSGLAGEQYF
TRBJ2-3 TRBD1 - TRBV5-1 TGCGCCAGCAGCCCTTCCGGGACAGGAGGGACAGATACGCAGTATTTT CASSPSGTGGTDTQYF
TRBJ2-1 - - TRBV19 TGTGCCAGTAGTAAAGTATCGCTCCGGGATGAGCAGTTCTTC CASSKVSLRDEQFF
TRBJ2-7 TRBD2 - TRBV5-5 TGTGCCAGCAGCCCTAGCGGTTACTCCTACGAGCAGTACTTC CASSPSGYSYEQYF
TRBJ2-3 TRBD2 - TRBV2 TGTGCCAGCAGTGAACTTGCGGGGGGGCAAGATACGCAGTATTTT CASSELAGGQDTQYF
TRBJ2-2 TRBD1 - TRBV9 TGTGCCAGCACCGCTGGACAGGATCACACCGGGGAGCTGTTTTTT CASTAGQDHTGELFF
TRBJ1-2 TRBD1 - TRBV7-3 TGTGCCAGCAGCTTATTAAGGGGGCAGGACTATGGCTACACCTTC CASSLLRGQDYGYTF
TRBJ1-1 - - TRBV5-1 TGCGCCAGCAGCGGTGGCTATACCGACACTGAAGCTTTCTTT CASSGGYTDTEAFF
TRBJ2-7 TRBD2 - TRBV3-1/TRBV3-2 TGTGCCAGCAGCCCTACGGGCGGGGGACGGACATACGAGCAGTACTTC CASSPTGGGRTYEQYF
TRBJ2-1 - - TRBV15 TGTGCCACCAGCAGAGATCGGGGGTTGGATGAGCAGTTCTTC CATSRDRGLDEQFF
TRBJ1-1 - - TRBV7-3 TGTGCCAGCAGCTTAGGACATATGAACACTGAAGCTTTCTTT CASSLGHMNTEAFF
TRBJ1-1 TRBD1 - TRBV5-1 TGCGCCAGCAGAGTCCAGGGGACAGGGGACGCTGAAGCTTTCTTT CASRVQGTGDAEAFF
TRBJ1-2 TRBD1 - TRBV19 TGTGCCAGTAGGTGGGACAGGTACTATGGCTACACCTTC CASRWDRYYGYTF
TRBJ2-2 - - TRBV4-2 TGTGCCAGCGCTAAGGGGGAGCCGATCACCGGGGAGCTGTTTTTT CASAKGEPITGELFF
TRBJ1-2 - - TRBV30 TGTGCCTGGTCCCGAGGGGGAAACTATGGCTACACCTTC CAWSRGGNYGYTF
TRBJ1-1 - - TRBV3-1/TRBV3-2 TGTGCCAGCAGCCAAGATCAACGACAAAGGGCTTTCTTT CASSQDQRQRAFF
TRBJ2-1 TRBD2 - TRBV5-5 TGTGCCAGCAGCTTGAGGTCAGGGAGGGATGAGCAGTTCTTC CASSLRSGRDEQFF
TRBJ1-2 - - TRBV29-1 TGCAGCGTTGACCCCGGACAGTTAAGTGGTGGCTACACCTTC CSVDPGQLSGGYTF
TRBJ2-7 - - TRBV28 TGTGCCACCTGGGGGCGGAACGGGGCCATCTACGAGCAGTACTTC CATWGRNGAIYEQYF